Listed below are T cell receptor beta chains from one sample, sequenced in a study of regulatory T cells in long-lasting Graves disease. TCRdb itself ran the multiplex PCR reads through MiXCR, one entry per CDR3 protein. This repertoire shows over 350,000 distinct CDR3 sequences, around 20% found once; its top ten account for about a fifth. Material: peripheral blood mononuclear cells (PBMCs), obtained when the disease was refractory, from a patient treated with antithyroid drugs. These receptor sequences come from a female donor with Graves disease. CDR3s include the opening cysteine and the closing phenylalanine or tryptophan. The order of the fields is clone size, J gene, CDR3 length, V gene, D gene, CDR3 DNA, CDR3 protein. The D gene is left open where the match is weak. Expanded clones are given a class, and other clones once, few, many or no size at all.

clone_size: NA
j_call: TRBJ2-6
cdr3_length: 17
v_call: TRBV11-2
d_call: NA
cdr3_nt: TGTGCCAGCTCGAGAGCTTCAGGCAACTCTGGGGCCAACGTCCTGACTTTC
cdr3_aa: CASSRASGNSGANVLTF

clone_size: few
j_call: TRBJ2-7
cdr3_length: 15
v_call: TRBV18
d_call: TRBD1
cdr3_nt: TGTGCCAGCTCACCACCCGGGACAGTCTCCTACGAGCAGTACTTC
cdr3_aa: CASSPPGTVSYEQYF

clone_size: few
j_call: TRBJ2-5
cdr3_length: 13
v_call: TRBV7-9
d_call: TRBD1
cdr3_nt: TGTGCCAGCAGCATCCAGGGGGCGCAGACCCAGTACTTC
cdr3_aa: CASSIQGAQTQYF

clone_size: NA
j_call: TRBJ2-7
cdr3_length: 15
v_call: TRBV18
d_call: TRBD1
cdr3_nt: TGTGCCAGCTCTCGGACAGGGAATCCCACCTACGAGCAGTACTTC
cdr3_aa: CASSRTGNPTYEQYF

clone_size: NA
j_call: TRBJ2-2
cdr3_length: 16
v_call: TRBV6-2/TRBV6-3
d_call: NA
cdr3_nt: TGTGCCAGCACCACGGACGGCAAACTGAACACCGGGGAGCTGTTTTTT
cdr3_aa: CASTTDGKLNTGELFF

clone_size: few
j_call: TRBJ2-2
cdr3_length: 16
v_call: TRBV24-1
d_call: NA
cdr3_nt: TGTGCCACCAGTGATTCCCGGAGCCCGAACACCGGGGAGCTGTTTTTT
cdr3_aa: CATSDSRSPNTGELFF

clone_size: NA
j_call: TRBJ2-5
cdr3_length: 14
v_call: TRBV19
d_call: NA
cdr3_nt: TGTGCCAGTAGTATGGTAGGGGGACAAGAGACCCAGTACTTC
cdr3_aa: CASSMVGGQETQYF

clone_size: many
j_call: TRBJ1-2
cdr3_length: 15
v_call: TRBV20-1
d_call: NA
cdr3_nt: TGCAGTGCTAGAGACTACGGAAACAGCGACTATGGCTACACCTTC
cdr3_aa: CSARDYGNSDYGYTF

clone_size: many
j_call: TRBJ2-6
cdr3_length: 16
v_call: TRBV2
d_call: NA
cdr3_nt: TGTGCCAGCAGTGAAATCGGGCCGGCCGGGGCCAACGTCCTGACTTTC
cdr3_aa: CASSEIGPAGANVLTF

clone_size: few
j_call: TRBJ2-2
cdr3_length: 18
v_call: TRBV4-3
d_call: NA
cdr3_nt: TGCGCCAGCAGCCAAGGTTTTTTCAAAGGGAACAACACCGGGGAGCTGTTTTTT
cdr3_aa: CASSQGFFKGNNTGELFF

clone_size: few
j_call: TRBJ1-1
cdr3_length: 13
v_call: TRBV19
d_call: NA
cdr3_nt: TGTGCCAGTAGGACGGCTGGGGGTACTGAAGCTTTCTTT
cdr3_aa: CASRTAGGTEAFF

clone_size: few
j_call: TRBJ1-1
cdr3_length: 15
v_call: TRBV7-2
d_call: TRBD1
cdr3_nt: TGTGCCAGCAGCTGGGGGACAGGGGGCCGCACTGAAGCTTTCTTT
cdr3_aa: CASSWGTGGRTEAFF

clone_size: few
j_call: TRBJ1-3
cdr3_length: 16
v_call: TRBV19
d_call: NA
cdr3_nt: TGTGCCAGTAGTATTGGCGGATCAACTGCTGGAAACACCATATATTTT
cdr3_aa: CASSIGGSTAGNTIYF

clone_size: many
j_call: TRBJ1-5
cdr3_length: 11
v_call: TRBV20-1
d_call: NA
cdr3_nt: TGCAGTGCTAGAGCAGGTCAGCCCCAGCATTTT
cdr3_aa: CSARAGQPQHF

clone_size: many
j_call: TRBJ1-6
cdr3_length: 16
v_call: TRBV28
d_call: TRBD1
cdr3_nt: TGTGCCAGCAGCCTTGATCCGGGACAGCCAAATTCACCCCTCCACTTT
cdr3_aa: CASSLDPGQPNSPLHF

clone_size: NA
j_call: TRBJ2-4
cdr3_length: 14
v_call: TRBV6-5
d_call: NA
cdr3_nt: TGTGCCAGCAGTTACTCTGGCGGGATAAACATTCAGTACTTC
cdr3_aa: CASSYSGGINIQYF

clone_size: many
j_call: TRBJ1-2
cdr3_length: 12
v_call: TRBV28
d_call: NA
cdr3_nt: TGTGCCAGCTTGGGACAAGAATATGGCTACACCTTC
cdr3_aa: CASLGQEYGYTF

clone_size: few
j_call: TRBJ2-4
cdr3_length: 15
v_call: TRBV28
d_call: TRBD1
cdr3_nt: TGTGCCAGCAGCCAAACAGGGGTAGCCAAAAACATTCAGTACTTC
cdr3_aa: CASSQTGVAKNIQYF

clone_size: many
j_call: TRBJ2-2
cdr3_length: 15
v_call: TRBV7-8
d_call: NA
cdr3_nt: TGTGCCAGCAGCTTCTGGACAGCCCATGACGGGGAGCTGTTTTTT
cdr3_aa: CASSFWTAHDGELFF

clone_size: many
j_call: TRBJ2-7
cdr3_length: 15
v_call: TRBV7-2
d_call: TRBD2
cdr3_nt: TGTGCCAGCAGTCATATTAGCGGGGGAGCCTACGAGCAGTACTTC
cdr3_aa: CASSHISGGAYEQYF

clone_size: few
j_call: TRBJ2-3
cdr3_length: 17
v_call: TRBV7-2
d_call: TRBD2
cdr3_nt: TGTGCCAGCAGCTTAGGGCCTAGCGGGTCCGAGGTAGATACGCAGTATTTT
cdr3_aa: CASSLGPSGSEVDTQYF

clone_size: few
j_call: TRBJ2-7
cdr3_length: 15
v_call: TRBV9
d_call: NA
cdr3_nt: TGTGCCAGCAGCGTAGGGGTGGGACTGGTCTACGAGCAGTACTTC
cdr3_aa: CASSVGVGLVYEQYF

clone_size: many
j_call: TRBJ2-2
cdr3_length: 16
v_call: TRBV12-3/TRBV12-4
d_call: TRBD2
cdr3_nt: TGTGCCAGCACCAAATCTAGCGGACTCAGTCGCCGGGAGCTGTTTTTT
cdr3_aa: CASTKSSGLSRRELFF

clone_size: many
j_call: TRBJ2-7
cdr3_length: 13
v_call: TRBV6-1
d_call: TRBD1
cdr3_nt: TGTGCCAGCTCCCCGCCAGGGGGCTACGAGCAGTACTTC
cdr3_aa: CASSPPGGYEQYF

clone_size: few
j_call: TRBJ1-4
cdr3_length: 14
v_call: TRBV19
d_call: NA
cdr3_nt: TGTGCCAGTAGTGCGAGGTGGGCTGATGAAAAACTGTTTTTT
cdr3_aa: CASSARWADEKLFF

clone_size: many
j_call: TRBJ2-4
cdr3_length: 13
v_call: TRBV5-5
d_call: NA
cdr3_nt: TGTGCCAGCAGCTGGGCCTCTCAAAGCATTCAGTACTTC
cdr3_aa: CASSWASQSIQYF

clone_size: NA
j_call: TRBJ2-7
cdr3_length: 14
v_call: TRBV6-2/TRBV6-3
d_call: NA
cdr3_nt: TGTGCCAGCAGTTATAATCCGGCTTCCTACGAGCAGTACTTC
cdr3_aa: CASSYNPASYEQYF

clone_size: NA
j_call: TRBJ1-3
cdr3_length: 15
v_call: TRBV29-1
d_call: NA
cdr3_nt: TGCAGCGTTGGGGGTGGCACCAACTCTGGAAACACCATATATTTT
cdr3_aa: CSVGGGTNSGNTIYF

clone_size: NA
j_call: TRBJ2-5
cdr3_length: 12
v_call: TRBV3-1
d_call: NA
cdr3_nt: TGTGCCAGCAGCCAAACAGAAGAGACCCAGTACTTC
cdr3_aa: CASSQTEETQYF

clone_size: few
j_call: TRBJ2-5
cdr3_length: 16
v_call: TRBV14
d_call: TRBD2
cdr3_nt: TGTGCCAGCAGCCAAGGCGTACTAGCGGGATATGAGACCCAGTACTTC
cdr3_aa: CASSQGVLAGYETQYF

clone_size: few
j_call: TRBJ1-1
cdr3_length: 13
v_call: TRBV7-9
d_call: NA
cdr3_nt: TGTGCCAGCAGACCCGACGGTAACACTGAAGCTTTCTTT
cdr3_aa: CASRPDGNTEAFF

clone_size: NA
j_call: TRBJ1-5
cdr3_length: 15
v_call: TRBV7-2
d_call: NA
cdr3_nt: TGTGCCAGCAGCCTCCGACCCACGGGCAATCAGCCCCAGCATTTT
cdr3_aa: CASSLRPTGNQPQHF

clone_size: many
j_call: TRBJ1-5
cdr3_length: 14
v_call: TRBV2
d_call: NA
cdr3_nt: TGTGCCAGCAGTGAAGAAAGGAATTATCAGCCCCAGCATTTT
cdr3_aa: CASSEERNYQPQHF

clone_size: few
j_call: TRBJ2-7
cdr3_length: 15
v_call: TRBV10-1
d_call: NA
cdr3_nt: TGCGCCAGCAGTCAAACCGGGACATCGAGGGGCGAGCAGTACTTC
cdr3_aa: CASSQTGTSRGEQYF

clone_size: few
j_call: TRBJ2-7
cdr3_length: 15
v_call: TRBV20-1
d_call: NA
cdr3_nt: TGCAGTGCTAGAGATCTCCAGGGCGACTTCTACGAGCAGTACTTC
cdr3_aa: CSARDLQGDFYEQYF

clone_size: many
j_call: TRBJ2-3
cdr3_length: 15
v_call: TRBV7-8
d_call: TRBD2
cdr3_nt: TGTGCCAGCAGCTTAACTAGCGGGAGTGGAGATACGCAGTATTTT
cdr3_aa: CASSLTSGSGDTQYF

clone_size: few
j_call: TRBJ1-1
cdr3_length: 15
v_call: TRBV5-1
d_call: NA
cdr3_nt: TGCGCCAGCAGCTTGGGGGGACAAGAGAACACTGAAGCTTTCTTT
cdr3_aa: CASSLGGQENTEAFF

clone_size: many
j_call: TRBJ2-7
cdr3_length: 16
v_call: TRBV7-2
d_call: TRBD2
cdr3_nt: TGTGCCAGCAGCCCAGAGGGACTAGCGGGAGCTTACGAGCAGTACTTC
cdr3_aa: CASSPEGLAGAYEQYF

clone_size: few
j_call: TRBJ1-2
cdr3_length: 12
v_call: TRBV5-1
d_call: NA
cdr3_nt: TGCGCCAGCAGCTCCCAGGGAGATGGCTACACCTTC
cdr3_aa: CASSSQGDGYTF

clone_size: NA
j_call: TRBJ1-2
cdr3_length: 15
v_call: TRBV30
d_call: NA
cdr3_nt: TGTGCCTGGAGCTTAACAAGAGGGTCCAACTATGGCTACACCTTC
cdr3_aa: CAWSLTRGSNYGYTF

clone_size: few
j_call: TRBJ1-1
cdr3_length: 13
v_call: TRBV20-1
d_call: NA
cdr3_nt: TGCAGTGCGGAGAGCGACGGGAACACTGAAGCTTTCTTT
cdr3_aa: CSAESDGNTEAFF

clone_size: NA
j_call: TRBJ2-1
cdr3_length: 13
v_call: TRBV7-9
d_call: NA
cdr3_nt: TGTGCCAGCAGCTTAGTGGGACGGGATGAGCAGTTCTTC
cdr3_aa: CASSLVGRDEQFF

clone_size: NA
j_call: TRBJ2-2
cdr3_length: 17
v_call: TRBV6-1
d_call: TRBD2
cdr3_nt: TGTGCCAGCAGTGTCCCTAGCGGGAGGGCCAGCACCGGGGAGCTGTTTTTT
cdr3_aa: CASSVPSGRASTGELFF

clone_size: NA
j_call: TRBJ1-1
cdr3_length: 13
v_call: TRBV19
d_call: NA
cdr3_nt: TGTGCCAGTGGACAGCGCATGAACACTGAAGCTTTCTTT
cdr3_aa: CASGQRMNTEAFF

clone_size: NA
j_call: TRBJ1-1
cdr3_length: 15
v_call: TRBV19
d_call: TRBD1
cdr3_nt: TGTGCCAGTAGCACCGGGACAGCCATGAACACTGAAGCTTTCTTT
cdr3_aa: CASSTGTAMNTEAFF

clone_size: many
j_call: TRBJ2-7
cdr3_length: 14
v_call: TRBV7-2
d_call: TRBD1
cdr3_nt: TGTGCCAGCAGCTTGACAGGGGGCTTTGACGAGCAGTACTTC
cdr3_aa: CASSLTGGFDEQYF

clone_size: NA
j_call: TRBJ1-5
cdr3_length: 14
v_call: TRBV19
d_call: TRBD1
cdr3_nt: TGTGCCAGCACATCGGGACAGGGGAATCAGCCCCAGCATTTT
cdr3_aa: CASTSGQGNQPQHF

clone_size: NA
j_call: TRBJ2-7
cdr3_length: 15
v_call: TRBV7-2
d_call: TRBD2
cdr3_nt: TGTGCCAGCAGCCCTCCTAGCGGGCACTCCTACGAGCAGTACTTC
cdr3_aa: CASSPPSGHSYEQYF